One and the same sample provided the 30 T cell receptor beta chains below, sequenced in a study of control samples from healthy donors and cancer patients. Libraries were prepared by immunoSEQ multiplex PCR; TCRdb keeps only in-frame clonotypes and omits some of them. The table shows around 250,000 clones, with more than 65% occurring only once. Sequencing was performed on PBMCs. These receptors all come from a woman between 55 and 75 years old with lung cancer.

This chain links TRBV7-8 with TRBJ1-1; TRBD1 might be the D (5 bases). Trimming took off 0 bases at V and 7 bases at J, with 15 bases between the two ends. The germline CDR1 and CDR2 sequences are SGHVS and FQNEAQ. This CDR3 is built from 15 residues. DNA of the CDR3: TGTGCCAGCAGCTTAGCGGGGGGGGTTAGTGGTGAAGCTTTCTTT. Protein product: CASSLAGGVSGEAFF.

The rearrangement uses TRBV3-1 (or the pseudogene TRBV3-2) and TRBJ2-3; TRBD1 matches 9 bases. V shed 4 bases and J 2 bases; nucleotides not matched to a gene: 7. Germline loops: CDR1 LGHDT, CDR2 YNNKEL (reference sequence). The CDR3 covers 16 residues. CDR3 nucleotide sequence: TGTGCCAGCAGCCCGATGGGACAGGGTAACACAGATACGCAGTATTTT. Amino acids: CASSPMGQGNTDTQYF.

In this sample, this clone turned up once. V usage is TRBV6-5 and J usage is TRBJ2-1; weak D call: TRBD2 (6 bases). V dropped 8 bases and J dropped 7 bases, with 15 bases sitting between them. CDR1 and CDR2 (germline): MNHEY, SVGAGI. This CDR3 spans 13 amino acids. The CDR3 spells CASGFAGWNEQFF. The CDR3 DNA sequence: TGTGCCAGCGGATTTGCGGGGTGGAATGAGCAGTTCTTC.

The CDR3 bases are TGCGCCAGCAGCCCTACAGGGGGCGCGAACACCATATATTTT. Translated: CASSPTGGANTIYF. V is TRBV5-1 and J is TRBJ1-3; 9 bases match TRBD1. With V trimmed by 4 bases and J by 7 bases, 6 bases remained unmatched. The germline V gene has CDR1 SGHRS and CDR2 YFSETQ. The CDR3 covers 14 residues.

The genes are TRBV5-1 and TRBJ2-7, with 10 nucleotides matching TRBD2. The CDR3 consists of 16 residues. Trimming removed 0 bases from V and 2 bases from J; junction bases left unmatched: 5. In germline, CDR1 is SGHRS, CDR2 YFSETQ. As DNA, the CDR3 is TGCGCCAGCAGCTTGGTTAGCGGGGGGACAGCCTACGAGCAGTACTTC. Its protein is CASSLVSGGTAYEQYF.

The chain combines TRBV5-1 with TRBJ2-6; D unresolved. Germline-derived CDR1 and CDR2 are SGHRS and YFSETQ. V lost 2 bases, J lost 2 bases, and 14 bases lay in between. The CDR3 consists of 17 residues. The CDR3 nucleotides are TGCGCCAGCAGCTTATCCGGGCTCGAGACTGGGGCCAACGTCCTGACTTTC. It encodes CASSLSGLETGANVLTF.

This clone was counted a single time. The chain combines TRBV9 with TRBJ2-2; 7 bases agree with TRBD1. The germline CDR1 and CDR2 sequences are SGDLS and YYNGEE. The V segment lost 5 bases and the J segment 6 bases; nucleotides outside the gene matches: 4. This CDR3 is built from 13 residues. CDR3 sequence (DNA): TGTGCCAGCAGTCGTACAGGGGCCGGGGAGCTGTTTTTT. Protein: CASSRTGAGELFF.

The chain employs TRBV29-1 and TRBJ1-4; the match to TRBD1 covers 7 bases. V trimming: 5 bases; J trimming: 5 bases; junction bases outside the gene matches: 8. This CDR3 has 14 amino acids. Germline CDR1 is SQVTM and CDR2 is ANQGSEA. The CDR3 here is CSVRNRGLNEKLFF. CDR3 DNA: TGCAGCGTTCGCAACAGGGGCCTGAATGAAAAACTGTTTTTT.

This clone was detected only once. The chain has TRBV5-8 and TRBJ2-3; TRBD2 is a possible D gene (5 bases). Looked up from germline, CDR1 is SGHTS and CDR2 is YDEGEE. V was pared by 0 bases and J by 5 bases, with 10 bases between. The CDR3 loop spans 14 amino acids. CDR3 in DNA: TGTGCCAGCAGCTTGGTTCTAGCAGTAGATACGCAGTATTTT. This codes for CASSLVLAVDTQYF.

The chain joins TRBV11-1 to TRBJ2-4, with D tentatively TRBD1 (6 bases). Germline loops: CDR1 SGHAT, CDR2 FQDESV (reference sequence). V was shortened by 4 bases and J by 0 bases, with 10 bases between the two germline ends. The CDR3 has 15 amino acids. This CDR3 reads CASSSGTLAKNIQYF. CDR3 DNA: TGTGCCAGCAGCTCTGGGACATTAGCCAAAAACATTCAGTACTTC.

This clone was counted once. The chain has TRBV19 and TRBJ2-1, with no clear D. V gave up 5 bases and J gave up 2 bases, with 4 bases separating them. CDR1 LNHDA and CDR2 SQIVND come from the germline V gene (reference sequence). This CDR3 has 12 residues. CDR3 nucleotides: TGTGCCAGTAGTTCGACCTACAATGAGCAGTTCTTC. Translated, it gives CASSSTYNEQFF.

The chain employs TRBV24-1 and TRBJ1-2; TRBD1 agrees at 9 bases. Germline CDR1 and CDR2: KGHDR and SFDVKD. Unmatched junction bases numbered 8, after V lost 5 bases and J lost 5 bases. The CDR3 loop spans 15 amino acids. CDR3 bases: TGTGCCACCAGTGGCCCGGGACAGGGTCATTATGGCTACACCTTC. Its translation: CATSGPGQGHYGYTF.

The J gene is TRBJ1-2, the V gene TRBV7-3, with 7 bases matching TRBD1. The CDR3 has 15 residues. From germline, CDR1 is SGHTA and CDR2 FQGTGA. With 5 bases clipped from V and 6 bases from J, the junction kept 12 bases outside the gene matches. The CDR3 DNA is TGTGCCAGCAGCCCATCCCTTGGAGACAGGGATGGCTACACCTTC. Encoded protein: CASSPSLGDRDGYTF.

V gene TRBV19 combines with J gene TRBJ1-3, with 9 bases matching TRBD1. J lost 8 bases, V lost 2 bases, and 13 bases had no gene match. The length of the CDR3 is 17 residues. Germline V CDR1 and CDR2: LNHDA, SQIVND (reference sequence). The CDR3 nucleotides read TGTGCCAGTAGTATAAAGAAATCCGGGACAGGGACTCACACCATATATTTT. It specifies CASSIKKSGTGTHTIYF.

This clone has just a few counts. The CDR3 region is CSGRTGGSYEQYF. The CDR3 DNA is TGCAGCGGACGGACAGGGGGTTCCTACGAGCAGTACTTC. The chain uses TRBV29-1 and TRBJ2-7, with 10 positions matching TRBD1. The CDR3 consists of 13 residues. Germline values: CDR1 SQVTM, CDR2 ANQGSEA. Germline trimming cut 7 bases from V and 1 base from J; bases unmatched to any gene: 4.

The chain combines TRBV27 with TRBJ2-2; unclear D gene. Germline-derived CDR1 and CDR2 are MNHEY and SMNVEV (reference sequence). Trimming left V 7 bases short and J 4 bases short, with 16 bases between. The length of the CDR3 is 15 residues. CDR3 sequence: CASTKERRLTGELFF. CDR3 DNA sequence: TGTGCCAGCACAAAAGAGAGACGGCTCACCGGGGAGCTGTTTTTT.

This clone has ten or more counts. Other DNA variants within this sample encode the same CDR3. V is TRBV28 and J is TRBJ1-3; D unresolved. The CDR3 loop spans 16 amino acids. Germline V gene data show CDR1 as MDHEN and CDR2 as SYDVKM. V shed 1 base and J shed 1 base, with 11 bases lying between them. CDR3 sequence (DNA): TGTGCCAGCAGTTTATTAGTACGGGGATCTGGAAACACCATATATTTT. It specifies CASSLLVRGSGNTIYF.

The chain employs TRBV24-1 and TRBJ2-3; TRBD1 agrees at 9 bases. The CDR3 extends over 18 amino acids. The V and J ends lost 3 bases and 0 bases, in that order; junction bases with no gene match: 9. The germline CDR1 and CDR2 sequences are KGHDR and SFDVKD. The CDR3 region has the DNA TGTGCCACCAGTGATCCCTCCGGGACAGGGAGTAGCACAGATACGCAGTATTTT. It yields the protein CATSDPSGTGSSTDTQYF.

This rearrangement joins TRBV6-6 to TRBJ2-7; 9 bases are a match to TRBD1. The CDR3 runs 14 residues. Germline loops: CDR1 MNHNY, CDR2 SVGAGI (reference sequence). The V segment lost 10 bases and the J segment 6 bases; nucleotides outside the gene matches: 13. The CDR3 loop is CATSPGQGRGEQYF. CDR3 bases: TGTGCCACGTCACCGGGACAGGGTCGGGGCGAGCAGTACTTC.

The table lists this clone with a count of one. The chain employs TRBV19 and TRBJ2-6; the D is unclear. V lost 7 bases, J lost 0 bases, and 10 bases lay in between. This CDR3 region has 15 residues. The germline CDR1 and CDR2 sequences are LNHDA and SQIVND (reference sequence). The CDR3 nucleotides read TGTGCCAGTACCTCTGCGAGCTCTGGGGCCAACGTCCTGACTTTC. Encoded protein: CASTSASSGANVLTF.

The V gene is TRBV5-6, the J gene TRBJ2-2; D is undetermined. This CDR3 contains 13 residues. Looked up from germline, CDR1 is SGHDT and CDR2 is YYEEEE. Trimming removed 4 bases at V and 7 bases at J, with 11 bases between. The CDR3 region has the DNA TGTGCCAGCAGCCTCCTAGAGGACGGGGAGCTGTTTTTT. This codes for CASSLLEDGELFF.

The J gene is TRBJ1-4, the V gene TRBV25-1; 9 nucleotides align to TRBD1. This CDR3 contains 15 residues. Trimming cost V 5 bases and J 8 bases; bases outside gene matches: 9. CDR1 is MGHDK, CDR2 SYGVNS, per germline. The CDR3 DNA reads as TGTGCCAGCAGTCCGCCGGGACAGGGCGGCGAAAAACTGTTTTTT. Translated: CASSPPGQGGEKLFF.

This clone has only one observation. The chain combines TRBV7-8 with TRBJ2-1, with 7 bases identical to TRBD2. This CDR3 region has 11 residues. After removal of 8 bases from V and 10 bases from J, the junction contained 5 bases not matched to a gene. Germline V CDR1 and CDR2: SGHVS, FQNEAQ. The chain's CDR3 is CASRGDYEQFF. The CDR3, as DNA: TGTGCCAGCCGGGGGGACTACGAGCAGTTCTTC.

This clone was detected a few times. The DNA of the CDR3 is TGTGCCAGCAGAGGACAGTTTTTTTCCTACAATGAGCAGTTCTTC. Its translation: CASRGQFFSYNEQFF. The chain is built from TRBV6-6 and TRBJ2-1, with D possibly being TRBD1 (6 bases). From germline, CDR1 is MNHNY and CDR2 SVGAGI (reference sequence). This CDR3 spans 15 amino acids. Deletions cut 6 bases from V and 1 base from J, with 13 bases between.

CDR3 in amino acids: CASGGSGHRETQYF. The CDR3 DNA reads as TGTGCCAGCGGAGGCAGTGGGCACAGAGAGACCCAGTACTTC. V is TRBV28 and J is TRBJ2-5, with TRBD2 as a possible D gene (5 bases). The CDR3 has 14 amino acids. The V end lost 8 bases, the J end lost 4 bases, and 17 bases lay between the germline ends. The germline CDR1 and CDR2 sequences are MDHEN and SYDVKM.

The V call is TRBV5-6, the J call TRBJ2-3, with TRBD2 matching 11 bases. V dropped 6 bases and J dropped 6; count of bases not matched to a gene: 9. Per germline, CDR1 SGHDT and CDR2 YYEEEE. The CDR3 is 15 amino acids. In nucleotides, the CDR3 is TGTGCCAGCAACCGAATAGCGGGAGGGGGCGATACGCAGTATTTT. Protein product: CASNRIAGGGDTQYF.

The rearrangement links TRBV11-3 to TRBJ2-7, with D tentatively TRBD1 (6 bases). V lost 1 base, J lost 1 base, and 20 bases lay in between. The germline V gene has CDR1 SGHNT and CDR2 YENEEA. The CDR3 totals 18 residues. CDR3 nucleotides: TGTGCCAGCAGCTTAGGACGGCATGACAGGTGGGTTTCCTACGAGCAGTACTTC. Translation gives CASSLGRHDRWVSYEQYF. The full variable domain, rest sourced from reference TRBV11-3 and TRBJ2-7, is EAGVVQSPRYKIIEKKQPVAFWCNPISGHNTLYWYLQNLGQGPELLIRYENEEAVDDSQLPKDRFSAERLKGVDSTLKIQPAELGDSAVYLCASSLGRHDRWVSYEQYFGPGTRLTVT.

This clone was seen only a few times. The chain carries TRBV5-1 and TRBJ2-4; TRBD1 might be the D (6 bases). Germline loops: CDR1 SGHRS, CDR2 YFSETQ. This CDR3 is built from 16 residues. Trimming removed 6 bases from V and 0 bases from J, with 16 bases in between. This CDR3 is CASNSGAPLAKNIQYF. DNA of the CDR3: TGCGCCAGCAACTCAGGGGCCCCTCTAGCCAAAAACATTCAGTACTTC.

The V and J genes are TRBV2 and TRBJ2-5; TRBD2 is a possible D gene (5 bases). The V end was cut by 6 bases, the J end by 5 bases, with 7 bases between. The CDR3 spans 11 residues. CDR1 and CDR2 (germline): SNHLY, FYNNEI. This CDR3 is CASREEETQYF. In DNA, the CDR3 is TGTGCCAGCAGGGAGGAGGAGACCCAGTACTTC.

The chain has TRBV7-8 and TRBJ1-1, with D perhaps matching TRBD1 (5 bases). The germline V gene encodes CDR1 SGHVS and CDR2 FQNEAQ. The germline V and J ends were trimmed by 2 bases and 0 bases, with 10 bases remaining between them. CDR3 length equals 15 residues. CDR3 coding DNA: TGTGCCAGCAGCTTAAATGAAGGGGTGAACACTGAAGCTTTCTTT. Amino acids: CASSLNEGVNTEAFF.